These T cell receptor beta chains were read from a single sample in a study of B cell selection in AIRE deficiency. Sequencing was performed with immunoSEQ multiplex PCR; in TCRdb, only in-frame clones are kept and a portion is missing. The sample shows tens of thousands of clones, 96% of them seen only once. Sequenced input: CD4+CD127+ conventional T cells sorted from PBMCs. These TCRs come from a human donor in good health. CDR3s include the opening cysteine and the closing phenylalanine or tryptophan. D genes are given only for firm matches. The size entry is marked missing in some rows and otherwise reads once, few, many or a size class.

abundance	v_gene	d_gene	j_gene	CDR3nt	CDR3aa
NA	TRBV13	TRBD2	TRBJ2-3	TGTGCCAGCAGCTCGACTAGCGGGGGCCCGCCAACTCGAGATACGCAGTATTTT	CASSSTSGGPPTRDTQYF
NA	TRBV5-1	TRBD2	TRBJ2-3	TGCGCCAGCAGCTCGATCATAGCGGGGGGGCCCACAGATACGCAGTATTTT	CASSSIIAGGPTDTQYF
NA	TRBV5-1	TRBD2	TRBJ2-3	TGCGCCAGCAGCTACAGGGCTAGCGGGGCCACAGATACGCAGTATTTT	CASSYRASGATDTQYF
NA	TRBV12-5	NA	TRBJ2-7	TGTGCTAGTGGGCGGGACGGACAGTCCTACGAGCAGTACTTC	CASGRDGQSYEQYF
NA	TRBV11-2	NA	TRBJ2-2	TGTGCCAGCAGTCCCCTCCCCAGGGGTAACACCGGGGAGCTGTTTTTT	CASSPLPRGNTGELFF
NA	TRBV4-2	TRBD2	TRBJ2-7	TGTGCCAGCAGCCAAATACTAGCGGGGGGTGGTGAGCAGTACTTC	CASSQILAGGGEQYF
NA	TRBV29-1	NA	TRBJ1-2	TGCAGCGCCTTCCAGGGAGCCTATGGCTACACCTTC	CSAFQGAYGYTF
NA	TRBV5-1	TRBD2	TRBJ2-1	TGCGCCAGCAACGACCCACTAGCGACGAGCTCCTACAATGAGCAGTTCTTC	CASNDPLATSSYNEQFF
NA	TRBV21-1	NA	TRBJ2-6	TGTGCCAGCAGCAAAGCCGAGGATCAGGGGAACCTCTCTGGGGCCAACGTCCTGACTTTC	CASSKAEDQGNLSGANVLTF
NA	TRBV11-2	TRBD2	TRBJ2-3	TGTGCCAGCAGTCAGACTAGCGGGGGGGCGAGAGATACGCAGTATTTT	CASSQTSGGARDTQYF
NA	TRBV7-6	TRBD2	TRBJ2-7	TGTGCCAGCAGTCCTAGAGGGGGGACTAGCGGGGCTACCTCCTACGAGCAGTACTTC	CASSPRGGTSGATSYEQYF
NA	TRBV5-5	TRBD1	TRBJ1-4	TGTGCCAGCAGCGTCCGGGACAGGGGCGAAAAACTGTTTTTT	CASSVRDRGEKLFF
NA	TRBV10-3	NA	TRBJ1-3	TGTGCCATCAGTGAGCCCGGACGGTTCTCTGGAAACACCATATATTTT	CAISEPGRFSGNTIYF
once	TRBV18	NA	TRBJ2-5	TGTGCCAGCTCACCAGCAGGTGGAGAGACCCAGTACTTC	CASSPAGGETQYF
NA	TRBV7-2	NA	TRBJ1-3	TGTGCCAGCAGCTTAAGGACGGGAGGAAACACCATATATTTT	CASSLRTGGNTIYF
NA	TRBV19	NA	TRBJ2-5	TGTGCCAGTAGCGCGAAAGCCGGGTGGGAGACCCAGTACTTC	CASSAKAGWETQYF
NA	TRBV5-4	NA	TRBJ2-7	TGTGCCAGCAGCCTCCAATCAGGGGACGAGCAGTACTTC	CASSLQSGDEQYF
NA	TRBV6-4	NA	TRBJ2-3	TGTGCCAGGAACAACCGTGACACAGATACGCAGTATTTT	CARNNRDTDTQYF
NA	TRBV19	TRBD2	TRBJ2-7	TGTGCCAGTAGTATCGTTAGCGGGGCGCCTCGCGAGCAGTACTTC	CASSIVSGAPREQYF
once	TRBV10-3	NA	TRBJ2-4	TGTGCCATCAGTGGGAATTCCCGGGACGGATTAACGTTC	CAISGNSRDGLTF
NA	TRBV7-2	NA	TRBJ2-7	TGTGCCAGCAGCTTAGTAAAGGGGCCCTCCTACGAGCAGTACTTC	CASSLVKGPSYEQYF
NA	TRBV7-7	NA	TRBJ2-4	TGTGCCAGCAGCTTAAACCCCGGGACTGAGATAGCCAAAAACATTCAGTACTTC	CASSLNPGTEIAKNIQYF
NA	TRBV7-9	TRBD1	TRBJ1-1	TGTGCCAGCAGACCACAGGGGGCGACTGAAGCTTTCTTT	CASRPQGATEAFF
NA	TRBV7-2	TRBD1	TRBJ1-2	TGTGCCAGCAGCTCAGGGACAGGGCACGGCTACACCTTC	CASSSGTGHGYTF
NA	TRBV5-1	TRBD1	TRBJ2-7	TGCGCCAGCAGCTTTGGGACAGGGGACGCCGAGCAGTACTTC	CASSFGTGDAEQYF
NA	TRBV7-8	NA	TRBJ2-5	TGTGCCAGCAGCTCCTCATACCAAGAGACCCAGTACTTC	CASSSSYQETQYF